This TCR beta chain was retrieved from a study of blood T cell repertoires in COVID-19. Study at large: T cells, B-cell-depleted T cells, or PBMCs provided the cDNA or gDNA that served as material.

Study processing details: Estimation of nucleated cell counts relied on the amplification of reference gene primers. Generated by immunoSEQ multiplex PCR, the TCRdb table keeps only in-frame clones and is missing some. That table supplies the V and J calls and clone size; D and trimming were determined from the DNA. The sample carries some 240,000 clones, 65% to 90% recorded once. Germline CDR1 SGHTA, CDR2 FQGTGA. V lost 1 base to trimming and J lost 6 bases; unmatched junction nucleotides: 4. There are 15 residues in the CDR3. Followed over time, Seattle patients had been enrolled while infection was active.

Sequences were obtained from peripheral blood. The receptor comes from a woman between 65 and 79 years old with COVID-19, enrolled during active disease. The rearrangement links TRBV7-3 to TRBJ2-1; TRBD2 agrees at 9 bases. This CDR3 is CASSLRLADINEQFF. For the CDR3, the DNA is TGTGCCAGCAGCTTAAGACTAGCGGACATCAATGAGCAGTTCTTC.